This is a list of T cell receptor beta chains from one sample in a study of T cell responses to AZD1222 COVID-19 vaccine. Produced via immunoSEQ multiplex PCR; TCRdb's table is partial and in-frame only. Seen here are roughly 100,000 clones, approximately 90% observed once, and the top ten hold 2% to 3%. Sequencing used peripheral blood, obtained on day 0 of AZD1222 vaccination. These receptors were obtained from an adult in good health. Both conserved end residues are part of each CDR3. Each record gives: D gene, J gene, V gene, clone size, CDR3 DNA, CDR3 protein. A D gene is named only where the DNA matches it firmly. Only some rows state a clone size, as once, few, many or a class for expanded clones.

d_call: TRBD1
j_call: TRBJ2-2
v_call: TRBV5-1
clone_size: -
cdr3_nt: TGCGCCAGCAGCGCCGGGACAGAAGAGCTGTTTTTT
cdr3_aa: CASSAGTEELFF

d_call: -
j_call: TRBJ2-7
v_call: TRBV11-3
clone_size: -
cdr3_nt: TGTGCCAGCAGATATGGCAGCTACGAGCAGTACTTC
cdr3_aa: CASRYGSYEQYF

d_call: -
j_call: TRBJ1-5
v_call: TRBV28
clone_size: -
cdr3_nt: TGTGCCAGCAGCATGGGGGGAAATAGCAATCAGCCCCAGCATTTT
cdr3_aa: CASSMGGNSNQPQHF

d_call: TRBD1
j_call: TRBJ2-1
v_call: TRBV29-1
clone_size: -
cdr3_nt: TGCAGCGTCGACAGGGGGCTAACCTCGGATGAGCAGTTCTTC
cdr3_aa: CSVDRGLTSDEQFF

d_call: TRBD2
j_call: TRBJ2-1
v_call: TRBV19
clone_size: -
cdr3_nt: TGTGCCAGTAGTATTCGGGCTAGCGGGAGTAATGAGCAGTTCTTC
cdr3_aa: CASSIRASGSNEQFF

d_call: TRBD1
j_call: TRBJ1-5
v_call: TRBV27
clone_size: -
cdr3_nt: TGTGCCAGCAGTCCGGGACAGGGTCGCAATCAGCCCCAGCATTTT
cdr3_aa: CASSPGQGRNQPQHF

d_call: TRBD2
j_call: TRBJ2-7
v_call: TRBV6-6
clone_size: -
cdr3_nt: TGTGCCAGCAGTTACACGACTAGCGGGCGCCACGAGCAGTACTTC
cdr3_aa: CASSYTTSGRHEQYF

d_call: -
j_call: TRBJ2-2
v_call: TRBV24-1
clone_size: once
cdr3_nt: TGTGCCACCAGTGATCCATGGGGGACCGGGGAGCTGTTTTTT
cdr3_aa: CATSDPWGTGELFF

d_call: -
j_call: TRBJ2-5
v_call: TRBV15
clone_size: -
cdr3_nt: TGTGCCACCAGCAAGATGACAGAGACCCAGTACTTC
cdr3_aa: CATSKMTETQYF

d_call: -
j_call: TRBJ1-6
v_call: TRBV19
clone_size: once
cdr3_nt: TGTGCCAGTAGTATAAGGCCAGGGGATTCACCCCTCCACTTT
cdr3_aa: CASSIRPGDSPLHF

d_call: -
j_call: TRBJ1-6
v_call: TRBV4-2
clone_size: -
cdr3_nt: TGTGCCAGCAGCCAAGAGATATCTTTTGGGGGGCTCAATTCACCCCTCCACTTT
cdr3_aa: CASSQEISFGGLNSPLHF

d_call: TRBD1
j_call: TRBJ1-4
v_call: TRBV24-1
clone_size: -
cdr3_nt: TGTGCCACCTCCCCGGGAGGGACAGAGGAAAAACTGTTTTTT
cdr3_aa: CATSPGGTEEKLFF

d_call: TRBD1
j_call: TRBJ1-2
v_call: TRBV7-8
clone_size: -
cdr3_nt: TGTGCCAGCAGCCGAGCACAGGGGAGGGGCTATGGCTACACCTTC
cdr3_aa: CASSRAQGRGYGYTF

d_call: -
j_call: TRBJ2-5
v_call: TRBV20-1
clone_size: -
cdr3_nt: TGCAGTGCTAGTTCGGGGGGCGAAACAGAGACCCAGTACTTC
cdr3_aa: CSASSGGETETQYF

d_call: TRBD2
j_call: TRBJ2-1
v_call: TRBV6-2/TRBV6-3
clone_size: -
cdr3_nt: TGTGCCAGCAGTCCCCTAGCGGGAGAGAGACGTGAGCAGTTCTTC
cdr3_aa: CASSPLAGERREQFF

d_call: TRBD2
j_call: TRBJ2-7
v_call: TRBV2
clone_size: -
cdr3_nt: TGTGCCAGCTCATCGGGGGGGGTGAGGATTGGGTACGAGCAGTACTTC
cdr3_aa: CASSSGGVRIGYEQYF

d_call: -
j_call: TRBJ1-1
v_call: TRBV18
clone_size: -
cdr3_nt: TGTGCCAGCTCACCTAGCGTCGGGACATTGAACACTGAAGCTTTCTTT
cdr3_aa: CASSPSVGTLNTEAFF

d_call: TRBD1
j_call: TRBJ1-6
v_call: TRBV5-6
clone_size: few
cdr3_nt: TGTGCCAGCAGCTTGCAGGGGGTATATTCACCCCTCCACTTT
cdr3_aa: CASSLQGVYSPLHF

d_call: -
j_call: TRBJ1-2
v_call: TRBV19
clone_size: -
cdr3_nt: TGTGCCAGTAGTATCCCTCCTAATGGCTACACCTTC
cdr3_aa: CASSIPPNGYTF

d_call: -
j_call: TRBJ1-1
v_call: TRBV29-1
clone_size: -
cdr3_nt: TGCAGCGTTGAGGCGCAGGACAGCGGAGCTTTCTTT
cdr3_aa: CSVEAQDSGAFF

d_call: TRBD1
j_call: TRBJ1-2
v_call: TRBV4-1
clone_size: -
cdr3_nt: TGCGCCAGCAGCCAAGGGCAGGGGGCGCCCGGTGGCTACACCTTC
cdr3_aa: CASSQGQGAPGGYTF

d_call: -
j_call: TRBJ1-4
v_call: TRBV7-2
clone_size: -
cdr3_nt: TGTGCCAGCAGCACCCGGGTGTCGGCTAATGAAAAACTGTTTTTT
cdr3_aa: CASSTRVSANEKLFF

d_call: TRBD2
j_call: TRBJ2-5
v_call: TRBV11-2
clone_size: -
cdr3_nt: TGTGCCAGCAGCTGGAGACTAGCGGGGATCTTACAGACCCAGTACTTC
cdr3_aa: CASSWRLAGILQTQYF

d_call: -
j_call: TRBJ2-4
v_call: TRBV29-1
clone_size: -
cdr3_nt: TGCAGCGTAGGGATGGACCTCAAAAACATTCAGTACTTC
cdr3_aa: CSVGMDLKNIQYF